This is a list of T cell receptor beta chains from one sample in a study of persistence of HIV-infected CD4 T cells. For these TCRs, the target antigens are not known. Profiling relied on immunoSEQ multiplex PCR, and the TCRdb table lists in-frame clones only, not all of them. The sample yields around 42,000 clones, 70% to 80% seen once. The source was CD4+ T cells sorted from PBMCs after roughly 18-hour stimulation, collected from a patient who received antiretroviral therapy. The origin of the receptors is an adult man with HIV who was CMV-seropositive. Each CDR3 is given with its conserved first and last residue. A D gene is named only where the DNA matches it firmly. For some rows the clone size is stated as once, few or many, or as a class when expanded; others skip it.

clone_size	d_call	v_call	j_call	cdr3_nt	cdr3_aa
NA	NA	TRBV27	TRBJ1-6	TGTGCCAGCAGTTTTGGCCGGGTCGCGTCACCCCTCCACTTT	CASSFGRVASPLHF
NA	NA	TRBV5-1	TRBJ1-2	TGCGCCAGCAGCTTAGAGGTGGGCTATGGCTACACCTTC	CASSLEVGYGYTF
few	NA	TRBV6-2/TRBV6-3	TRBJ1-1	TGTGCCAGCAGTTACGCCTCCAAACAGGTTGAAGCTTTCTTT	CASSYASKQVEAFF
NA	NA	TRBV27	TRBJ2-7	TGTGCCAGCAGTTTATCGAGACAGGTTATCTCCTACGAGCAGTACTTC	CASSLSRQVISYEQYF
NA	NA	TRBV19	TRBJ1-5	TGTGCCAGTAGTATGGAAAGAGGGGCCAGCAATCAGCCCCAGCATTTT	CASSMERGASNQPQHF
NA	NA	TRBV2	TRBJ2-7	TGTGCCAGCAAGCGGGCAGGGAGCTCCTACGAGCAGTACTTC	CASKRAGSSYEQYF
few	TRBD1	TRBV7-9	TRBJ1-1	TGTGCCAGCAGCTCGGGACAGGGAGTCGCTGAAGCTTTCTTT	CASSSGQGVAEAFF
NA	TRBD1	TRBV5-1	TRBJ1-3	TGCGCCAGCAGCTTGGGACAGGGAGGGACTGGAAACACCATATATTTT	CASSLGQGGTGNTIYF
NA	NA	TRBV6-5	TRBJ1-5	TGTGCCAGCAGTTACGCGGGGGGGATTCGTCAGCCCCAGCATTTT	CASSYAGGIRQPQHF
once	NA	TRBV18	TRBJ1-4	TGTGCCAGCAAATTAGGGCTGAATGAAAAACTGTTTTTT	CASKLGLNEKLFF
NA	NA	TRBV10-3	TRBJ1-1	TGTGCCATCAGTGAGTGGGGGAGTGAAGCTTTCTTT	CAISEWGSEAFF
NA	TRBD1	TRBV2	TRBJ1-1	TGTGCCAGCAGTCGCGACAGGGCGGGGAACACTGAAGCTTTCTTT	CASSRDRAGNTEAFF
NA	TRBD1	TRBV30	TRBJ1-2	TGTGCCTGGAGTGCTTTTGCAGGGGGCACGGGTGGCTACACCTTC	CAWSAFAGGTGGYTF
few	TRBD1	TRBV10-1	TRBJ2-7	TGCGCCAGCAGTAGGGACAGTCCGGGCGAGCAGTACTTC	CASSRDSPGEQYF
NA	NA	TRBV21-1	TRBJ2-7	TGTGCCAGCAAGCCGGGAGCCCCTTGGGGGGAGCAGTACTTC	CASKPGAPWGEQYF
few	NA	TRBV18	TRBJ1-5	TGTGCCAGCTCACCAGGGTCAAAACAGCCCCAGCATTTT	CASSPGSKQPQHF
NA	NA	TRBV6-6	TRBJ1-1	TGTGCCAGCAGTTACTCGGGGGGTAACACTGAAGCTTTCTTT	CASSYSGGNTEAFF
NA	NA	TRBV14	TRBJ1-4	TGTGCCAGCAGCCCCCGGGACTGGGGGAAACTGTTTTTT	CASSPRDWGKLFF
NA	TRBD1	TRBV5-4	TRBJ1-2	TGTGCCAGCAGACCCCGGGACAGGGGGCTCTATGGCTACACCTTC	CASRPRDRGLYGYTF
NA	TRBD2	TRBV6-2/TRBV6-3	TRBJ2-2	TGTGCCAGCAGTCCGCGGGGGGGCCAAGGCGGGGAGCTGTTTTTT	CASSPRGGQGGELFF
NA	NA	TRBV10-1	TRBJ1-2	TGCGCCAGCGGATACCGGGGGATGGATACTAACTATGGCTACACCTTC	CASGYRGMDTNYGYTF
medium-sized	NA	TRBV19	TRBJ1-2	TGTGCCAGTAGTATAGATCTCCAGGCCGGCTATGGCTACACCTTC	CASSIDLQAGYGYTF
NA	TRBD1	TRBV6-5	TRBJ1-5	TGTGCCAGCAAGGGGGCTGGCAATCAGCCCCAGCATTTT	CASKGAGNQPQHF
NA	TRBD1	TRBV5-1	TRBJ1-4	TGCGCCAGCAGCGACCTGTCCGGGGACAGGTATGAAAAACTGTTTTTT	CASSDLSGDRYEKLFF
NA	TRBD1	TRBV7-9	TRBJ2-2	TGTGCCAGCAGTTTCACAGGGGGCACCGGGGAGCTGTTTTTT	CASSFTGGTGELFF
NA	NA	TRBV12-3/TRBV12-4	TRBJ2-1	TGTGCCAGCAGTCAGGACAGAAATGAGCAGTTCTTC	CASSQDRNEQFF
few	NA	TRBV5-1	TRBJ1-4	TGCGCCAGCAGCTTGGTCAAGGGAGGTGGTGAAAAACTGTTTTTT	CASSLVKGGGEKLFF
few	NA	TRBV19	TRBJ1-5	TGTGCCAGTAGTCCTCAGGGGAACAATCAGCCCCAGCATTTT	CASSPQGNNQPQHF
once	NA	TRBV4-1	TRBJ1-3	TGCGCCAGCAGCCAATCCCGGGCTACCTCTGGAAACACCATATATTTT	CASSQSRATSGNTIYF
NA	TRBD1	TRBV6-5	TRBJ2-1	TGTGCCAGCAGTTACTTAGGGACAGGGTACAATGAGCAGTTCTTC	CASSYLGTGYNEQFF
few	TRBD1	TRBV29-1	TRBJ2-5	TGCAGCGTTGTGGGTGGGACAGGGGGCATAGAGACCCAGTACTTC	CSVVGGTGGIETQYF